Listed below are T cell receptor beta chains from one sample, sequenced in a study of cytomegalovirus exposure and HLA in healthy donors. This table comes from immunoSEQ multiplex PCR, and its TCRdb copy is limited to in-frame clones, with some not included. The sample shows under 170,000 clones, around 79% of them seen only once. The sequenced material came from PBMCs. Receptor source: a human donor in good health. CDR3s include the opening cysteine and the closing phenylalanine or tryptophan. A D gene is named only where the DNA matches it firmly. Rows may omit the clone size; those that give it use once, few, many or a size class.

CDR3aa	CDR3nt	d_gene	j_gene	abundance	v_gene
CASSLGPKTGYGYTF	TGTGCCAGCAGCCTAGGACCTAAGACAGGGTATGGCTACACCTTC	TRBD1	TRBJ1-2	NA	TRBV7-2
CATSMDRGRNTEAFF	TGTGCCACCAGCATGGACAGGGGGCGGAACACTGAAGCTTTCTTT	TRBD1	TRBJ1-1	NA	TRBV15
CASSLGSGVYSEQYF	TGTGCCAGCAGTTTGGGTAGCGGGGTATATAGCGAGCAGTACTTC	TRBD2	TRBJ2-7	NA	TRBV27
CASSPKGGDTEAFF	TGTGCCAGCTCACCAAAGGGGGGGGACACTGAAGCTTTCTTT	NA	TRBJ1-1	NA	TRBV18
CASSQETEEETQYF	TGTGCCAGCAGCCAGGAGACAGAAGAAGAGACCCAGTACTTC	NA	TRBJ2-5	once	TRBV4-2
CASSPRQVNTGELFF	TGTGCCAGCTCACCACGGCAGGTCAACACCGGGGAGCTGTTTTTT	NA	TRBJ2-2	NA	TRBV18
CASSLMTGGNSPLHF	TGTGCCAGCAGCTTAATGACCGGAGGAAATTCACCCCTCCACTTT	NA	TRBJ1-6	NA	TRBV7-3
CASTPGATGELFF	TGTGCCAGCACCCCAGGCGCGACCGGGGAGCTGTTTTTT	NA	TRBJ2-2	NA	TRBV7-2
CASSLAGRDPDTQYF	TGTGCCAGTAGCCTGGCCGGGAGGGACCCAGATACGCAGTATTTT	TRBD2	TRBJ2-3	NA	TRBV9
CASSLVAEQFF	TGTGCCAGCAGCTTAGTGGCTGAGCAGTTCTTC	NA	TRBJ2-1	NA	TRBV7-9
CASSVELAQETQYF	TGTGCCAGCAGCGTAGAGCTAGCCCAAGAGACCCAGTACTTC	NA	TRBJ2-5	NA	TRBV9
CASSPGQGSTDTQYF	TGTGCCAGCAGCCCGGGACAGGGCAGCACAGATACGCAGTATTTT	TRBD1	TRBJ2-3	NA	TRBV7-2
CASSFTGANTEAFF	TGTGCCAGCAGCTTTACAGGGGCGAACACTGAAGCTTTCTTT	TRBD1	TRBJ1-1	NA	TRBV13
CASSPDRGSNQPQHF	TGTGCCAGCAGCCCTGACAGGGGTAGCAATCAGCCCCAGCATTTT	TRBD1	TRBJ1-5	few	TRBV7-8
CASSPDRRHTGELFF	TGTGCCAGCAGTCCGGACAGGCGACACACCGGGGAGCTGTTTTTT	TRBD1	TRBJ2-2	NA	TRBV28
CASSLVAAGGTDTQYF	TGTGCCAGCAGCTTAGTTGCGGCGGGAGGGACAGATACGCAGTATTTT	TRBD2	TRBJ2-3	NA	TRBV7-8
CASSDRTGRETQYF	TGTGCCAGCAGTGACCGGACAGGTCGAGAGACCCAGTACTTC	TRBD1	TRBJ2-5	NA	TRBV2
CASRPEGSYEQYF	TGTGCCAGCCGACCTGAGGGATCCTACGAGCAGTACTTC	NA	TRBJ2-7	NA	TRBV25-1
CASSSHGQGKYEQYF	TGCGCCAGCAGCTCCCATGGACAGGGGAAGTACGAGCAGTACTTC	TRBD1	TRBJ2-7	NA	TRBV5-1
CASSSTGLSNQPQHF	TGTGCCAGCAGTAGCACAGGGCTCAGCAATCAGCCCCAGCATTTT	NA	TRBJ1-5	NA	TRBV27
CASSEDRGEGYEQYF	TGTGCCAGCAGTGAAGACAGGGGAGAGGGTTACGAGCAGTACTTC	TRBD1	TRBJ2-7	NA	TRBV2
CASSSTSGGANTGELFF	TGTGCCAGCAGCTCGACTAGCGGGGGGGCAAACACCGGGGAGCTGTTTTTT	TRBD2	TRBJ2-2	NA	TRBV7-6
CASLGGSYEQYF	TGTGCCAGTCTCGGGGGCTCCTACGAGCAGTACTTC	NA	TRBJ2-7	NA	TRBV7-9
CASGAGTGSGYTF	TGTGCCAGCGGAGCCGGGACAGGGAGTGGCTACACCTTC	TRBD1	TRBJ1-2	once	TRBV6-5
CASSFLGGAEETQYF	TGTGCCAGTTCCTTTCTCGGGGGGGCTGAAGAGACCCAGTACTTC	TRBD2	TRBJ2-5	NA	TRBV19
CASSYLADENSPLHF	TGTGCCAGCAGTTACTTGGCGGATGAAAATTCACCCCTCCACTTT	NA	TRBJ1-6	NA	TRBV6-6
CASSLSMLRRGEQYF	TGTGCCAGCAGTTTATCGATGCTACGAAGAGGCGAGCAGTACTTC	NA	TRBJ2-7	NA	TRBV27
CASSRGDSNYGYTF	TGCGCCAGCAGCCGGGGGGACAGTAACTATGGCTACACCTTC	TRBD1	TRBJ1-2	NA	TRBV4-1
CASSASGGKTQYF	TGTGCCAGCAGCGCCAGCGGGGGGAAGACCCAGTACTTC	TRBD2	TRBJ2-5	NA	TRBV7-2
CAISPTGAAGNEKLFF	TGTGCCATCAGCCCCACAGGGGCGGCGGGTAATGAAAAACTGTTTTTT	TRBD1	TRBJ1-4	few	TRBV10-3
CASSERQASGRSTGELFF	TGTGCCAGCAGTGAAAGGCAGGCTAGCGGGAGATCCACCGGGGAGCTGTTTTTT	TRBD2	TRBJ2-2	NA	TRBV6-1
CASSRRDRYNEQFF	TGTGCCAGCAGCCGCCGGGACAGGTACAATGAGCAGTTCTTC	TRBD1	TRBJ2-1	NA	TRBV6-6
CASSIDRLAGGYMGSYNEQFF	TGTGCCAGTAGTATAGATCGACTAGCGGGAGGGTACATGGGGTCCTACAATGAGCAGTTCTTC	TRBD2	TRBJ2-1	NA	TRBV19